The rows below give T cell receptor beta chains drawn from one sample of a study of T cell changes during pregnancy in multiple sclerosis. The data were produced by immunoSEQ multiplex PCR, yet TCRdb's version contains in-frame clones alone and is incomplete. Among 75,000 to 95,000 clones listed, under 95% were seen once. Sequencing was performed on peripheral blood, taken in the first trimester of pregnancy. The receptors were sampled from a female donor in good health, enrolled as a control in a pregnancy study. Both conserved end residues are part of each CDR3. D genes are given only for firm matches. Clone size, where shown, is once, few, many, or a class for clones that have expanded.

TRBV5-4,TRBJ1-4,-,-,CASSLEASSEEKLFF,TGTGCCAGCAGCTTGGAGGCTTCGTCGGAGGAAAAACTGTTTTTT
TRBV5-1,TRBJ2-5,TRBD1,-,CASSLAGTGFETQYF,TGCGCCAGCAGCTTGGCGGGGACAGGCTTCGAGACCCAGTACTTC
TRBV30,TRBJ1-2,-,-,CAWSGPLGGNGYTF,TGTGCCTGGAGTGGACCCCTCGGGGGGAATGGCTACACCTTC
TRBV4-2,TRBJ2-2,TRBD1,-,CASSPYSTGGDTGELFF,TGTGCCAGCAGCCCATACTCGACAGGGGGGGACACCGGGGAGCTGTTTTTT
TRBV29-1,TRBJ1-1,TRBD1,-,CSVGPGTGWNTEAFF,TGCAGCGTTGGCCCCGGGACAGGGTGGAACACTGAAGCTTTCTTT
TRBV28,TRBJ1-4,TRBD1,once,CASSWGPQGPGRVGEKLFF,TGTGCCAGCAGTTGGGGGCCACAGGGGCCCGGCCGGGTTGGTGAAAAACTGTTTTTT
TRBV4-3,TRBJ2-1,TRBD1,-,CASSPGQGYNEQFF,TGCGCCAGCAGCCCTGGACAGGGCTACAATGAGCAGTTCTTC
TRBV2,TRBJ2-5,-,-,CASSPGTSLKETQYF,TGTGCCAGCAGTCCCGGGACTTCATTGAAAGAGACCCAGTACTTC
TRBV15,TRBJ2-1,TRBD1,-,CATKRGPYNEQFF,TGTGCCACTAAGAGGGGGCCATACAATGAGCAGTTCTTC
TRBV28,TRBJ1-3,-,-,CASTRGVVGNTIYF,TGTGCCAGCACGCGGGGGGTGGTGGGAAACACCATATATTTT
TRBV28,TRBJ2-2,-,-,CASSVVQTGELFF,TGTGCCAGCAGTGTAGTCCAAACCGGGGAGCTGTTTTTT
TRBV6-1,TRBJ1-4,TRBD1,-,CASSGYATGEEKLFF,TGTGCCAGCAGTGGCTACGCAACAGGGGAAGAAAAACTGTTTTTT
TRBV7-2,TRBJ2-3,TRBD1,-,CASSFTGTGHGDTQYF,TGTGCCAGCAGCTTCACCGGGACAGGGCATGGAGATACGCAGTATTTT
TRBV10-3,TRBJ1-1,-,-,CAISEPNLNTEAFF,TGTGCCATCAGTGAGCCTAATCTGAACACTGAAGCTTTCTTT
TRBV4-1,TRBJ1-4,-,-,CASSRSDGLTNEKLFF,TGCGCCAGCAGCCGAAGTGACGGGTTGACCAATGAAAAACTGTTTTTT
TRBV27,TRBJ2-3,TRBD2,once,CASSRERGLVMDTQYF,TGTGCCAGCAGCAGAGAAAGGGGACTAGTAATGGATACGCAGTATTTT
TRBV19,TRBJ2-7,-,-,CASSRGFYEQYF,TGTGCCAGTAGTAGAGGGTTCTACGAGCAGTACTTC
TRBV29-1,TRBJ1-1,-,-,CSGTATTEAFF,TGCAGCGGGACAGCCACCACTGAAGCTTTCTTT
TRBV7-6,TRBJ2-5,TRBD1,once,CASSLGGQLGETQYF,TGTGCCAGCAGCTTAGGGGGACAGTTAGGGGAGACCCAGTACTTC
TRBV7-2,TRBJ2-7,TRBD2,-,CASSLGLAGGKYEQYF,TGTGCCAGCAGCTTAGGGCTAGCGGGGGGAAAATACGAGCAGTACTTC
TRBV30,TRBJ1-3,-,-,CASDRSSGNTIYF,TGTGCCTCGGACAGAAGCTCTGGAAACACCATATATTTT
TRBV5-6,TRBJ2-7,TRBD1,medium-sized,CASSLYGTDYEQYF,TGTGCCAGCAGCTTGTATGGGACAGACTACGAGCAGTACTTC
TRBV28,TRBJ2-7,-,-,CASRERSHEQYF,TGTGCCAGCCGGGAAAGGAGCCACGAGCAGTACTTC
TRBV5-1,TRBJ2-7,-,once,CASSLGVGGFSYEQYF,TGCGCCAGCAGCTTGGGGGTGGGCGGGTTCTCCTACGAGCAGTACTTC
TRBV7-9,TRBJ2-1,-,-,CASSPGRAGQNYNEQFF,TGTGCCAGCAGCCCCGGTCGAGCGGGACAAAACTACAATGAGCAGTTCTTC
TRBV21-1,TRBJ2-5,-,-,CASKPGQETQYF,TGTGCCAGCAAGCCGGGACAAGAGACCCAGTACTTC
TRBV5-5,TRBJ1-4,-,-,CASSVSLRGNEKLFF,TGTGCCAGCAGCGTGAGCCTTAGGGGTAATGAAAAACTGTTTTTT
TRBV4-1,TRBJ1-6,-,-,CASSPYPGQGSPLHF,TGCGCCAGCAGCCCTTATCCAGGCCAGGGTTCACCCCTCCACTTT
TRBV6-6,TRBJ2-7,-,-,CASSYSGRPYEQYF,TGTGCCAGCAGTTACTCGGGGAGGCCCTACGAGCAGTACTTC
TRBV18,TRBJ2-4,-,-,CASSPSGAKNIQYF,TGTGCCAGCTCACCAAGCGGGGCCAAAAACATTCAGTACTTC
TRBV5-1,TRBJ2-1,TRBD2,-,CASSTGGNEQFF,TGCGCCAGCAGCACGGGGGGCAATGAGCAGTTCTTC
TRBV4-1,TRBJ1-3,-,-,CASSQGGPGNTIYF,TGCGCCAGCAGCCAAGGGGGGCCAGGAAACACCATATATTTT
TRBV7-2,TRBJ1-2,TRBD1,once,CASSPLQGLVGYTF,TGTGCCAGCAGCCCGTTACAGGGGTTGGTAGGCTACACCTTC
TRBV6-1,TRBJ1-3,-,-,CASSDSYTIYF,TGTGCCAGCAGTGATTCCTACACCATATATTTT
TRBV7-3,TRBJ2-3,-,-,CASSLVGGSTDTQYF,TGTGCCAGCAGCTTGGTCGGGGGTAGCACAGATACGCAGTATTTT
TRBV4-3,TRBJ2-3,TRBD2,-,CASSQTGTSESRSADTQYF,TGCGCCAGCAGCCAGACCGGGACTAGCGAAAGCAGGTCCGCAGATACGCAGTATTTT
TRBV23-1,TRBJ2-7,-,-,CASTGQKSYEQYF,TGCGCCAGCACCGGACAGAAGTCCTACGAGCAGTACTTC
TRBV5-1,TRBJ1-4,-,-,CASSLAGGQGEKLFF,TGCGCCAGCAGCTTGGCCGGGGGGCAGGGTGAAAAACTGTTTTTT
TRBV12-5,TRBJ2-7,-,-,CASGFRDTKLDEQYF,TGTGCTAGTGGTTTCCGGGACACAAAGTTGGACGAGCAGTACTTC
TRBV29-1,TRBJ1-1,-,-,CSGTDLSEAFF,TGCAGCGGGACGGACTTATCCGAAGCTTTCTTT
TRBV5-5,TRBJ1-3,-,-,CASSLGSSTGNTIYF,TGTGCCAGCAGCCTGGGGTCCAGTACTGGAAACACCATATATTTT
TRBV13,TRBJ1-1,-,-,CASGARNTEAFF,TGTGCCAGCGGGGCAAGGAACACTGAAGCTTTCTTT
TRBV6-1,TRBJ1-4,TRBD1,-,CASRDRYWNEKLFF,TGTGCCAGCAGGGACAGGTATTGGAATGAAAAACTGTTTTTT
TRBV6-1,TRBJ2-7,-,-,CASSEGQPARYEQYF,TGTGCCAGCAGTGAGGGCCAGCCCGCCCGCTACGAGCAGTACTTC
TRBV14,TRBJ2-3,-,-,CASSQGSRSVTQYF,TGTGCCAGCAGCCAAGGGTCCCGGAGTGTTACGCAGTATTTT
TRBV7-2,TRBJ2-7,TRBD2,once,CASSATLAGGSSYEQYF,TGTGCCAGCAGCGCAACTCTAGCGGGAGGGAGCTCCTACGAGCAGTACTTC
TRBV30,TRBJ1-1,-,-,CAWERVASGNTEAFF,TGTGCCTGGGAGAGGGTAGCGTCCGGGAACACTGAAGCTTTCTTT
TRBV11-2,TRBJ1-2,-,-,CASSSPGLGYTF,TGTGCCAGCAGCTCACCGGGACTGGGCTACACCTTC
TRBV7-2,TRBJ2-1,-,-,CASNLGVATYNEQFF,TGTGCCAGCAACCTTGGGGTAGCGACCTACAATGAGCAGTTCTTC
TRBV29-1,TRBJ2-7,-,-,CSVKGRGRVNEQYF,TGCAGCGTTAAGGGCAGGGGTCGGGTCAACGAGCAGTACTTC
TRBV4-1,TRBJ2-5,-,-,CASSRSPGGPTQETQYF,TGCGCCAGCAGTCGAAGTCCCGGGGGACCTACCCAAGAGACCCAGTACTTC
TRBV4-2,TRBJ2-3,TRBD2,-,CASSQDPLAGDTTKDTQYF,TGTGCCAGCAGCCAAGATCCGCTAGCGGGGGACACCACAAAGGATACGCAGTATTTT
TRBV6-6,TRBJ1-2,-,-,CASMENRGYTF,TGTGCCAGCATGGAGAATCGCGGCTACACCTTC
TRBV27,TRBJ2-3,TRBD2,-,CASSLGLAADTQYF,TGTGCCAGCAGTCTCGGACTAGCCGCAGATACGCAGTATTTT
TRBV30,TRBJ2-2,-,-,CAWARSVTGELFF,TGTGCCTGGGCTCGTTCGGTCACCGGGGAGCTGTTTTTT